The 10 T cell receptor beta chains below come from one sample, sequenced in a study of blood T cell repertoires in COVID-19. Produced via immunoSEQ multiplex PCR; TCRdb's table is partial and in-frame only. The sample carries 280,000 or so clones, 85% recorded once. The sequenced sample was peripheral blood. Receptors were obtained from a human donor in a cohort sampled during active COVID-19.

The rearrangement uses TRBV6-5 and TRBJ2-2, with a weak D call TRBD2 (6 bases). The CDR3 loop spans 15 amino acids. Per germline, CDR1 MNHEY and CDR2 SVGAGI. V gave up 7 bases and J gave up 2 bases, with 14 bases separating them. CDR3 nucleotides: TGTGCCAGCACTCTCCGGGGGATTAACACCGGGGAGCTGTTTTTT. Encoded protein: CASTLRGINTGELFF.

The rearrangement uses TRBV24-1 and TRBJ2-3, with TRBD2 as a possible D gene (7 bases). Trimming left V 4 bases short and J 0 bases short, with 19 bases between. The CDR3 runs 18 residues. Germline CDR1 KGHDR, CDR2 SFDVKD. CDR3 in amino acids: CATSDPMGASGSTDTQYF. Written as DNA, the CDR3 is TGTGCCACCAGTGACCCCATGGGGGCTAGCGGCAGCACAGATACGCAGTATTTT.

The chain carries TRBV18 and TRBJ2-2, with TRBD1 identical over 8 bases. CDR1 is KGHSH, CDR2 LQKENI, per germline. V was pared by 3 bases and J by 9 bases, with 9 bases of the junction left unmatched. The CDR3 covers 15 residues. CDR3 loop: CASSPRDRLGRELFF. In nucleotides, the CDR3 is TGTGCCAGCTCACCCAGGGACAGGCTCGGAAGGGAGCTGTTTTTT.

The chain has TRBV7-3 and TRBJ2-2; 11 bases line up with TRBD2. Trimming removed 4 bases from V and 5 bases from J; junction bases left unmatched: 3. Germline loops: CDR1 SGHTA, CDR2 FQGTGA. The CDR3 has 15 amino acids. Here the CDR3 reads CASSSRTSGTGELFF. The CDR3 DNA reads TGTGCCAGCAGCTCTAGGACTAGCGGGACCGGGGAGCTGTTTTTT.

The chain links TRBV18 to TRBJ1-5, with D perhaps matching TRBD1 (5 bases). This CDR3 region has 13 residues. V gave up 3 bases and J gave up 7 bases, with 10 bases separating them. Looked up from germline, CDR1 is KGHSH and CDR2 is LQKENI. CDR3 DNA sequence: TGTGCCAGCTCACCGGGGGGGGGACAGCCCCAGCATTTT. As protein: CASSPGGGQPQHF.

This clone was counted once. The chain has TRBV27 and TRBJ2-3, with a weak D call TRBD2 (6 bases). Looked up from germline, CDR1 is MNHEY and CDR2 is SMNVEV (reference sequence). There are 14 residues in the CDR3. Trimming cost V 9 bases and J 3 bases, with 16 bases left between them. CDR3 sequence: CASRGPSGTDTQYF. Here the CDR3 DNA reads TGTGCCAGTCGAGGGCCCAGCGGGACAGATACGCAGTATTTT.

This clone occurred once. The chain employs TRBV27 and TRBJ2-2; 11 bases are shared with TRBD2. CDR1 is MNHEY and CDR2 is SMNVEV in the germline V gene (reference sequence). CDR3 size: 17 residues. V lost 6 bases to trimming and J lost 2 bases; unmatched junction nucleotides: 8. CDR3 region: CASRLYGLAGNTGELFF. CDR3 in DNA: TGTGCCAGCAGGCTCTACGGACTAGCGGGTAACACCGGGGAGCTGTTTTTT.

The chain has TRBV6-1 and TRBJ2-2; weak D call: TRBD1 (6 bases). Germline-derived CDR1 and CDR2 are MNHNS and SASEGT. V was clipped by 4 bases and J by 0 bases, with 12 bases between them. This CDR3 has 16 residues. CDR3 nucleotide sequence: TGTGCCAGCAGTGTGGGCAGGGGCGCGAACACCGGGGAGCTGTTTTTT. Residues: CASSVGRGANTGELFF.

This chain joins TRBV2 and TRBJ1-1; D gene unclear. The CDR3 loop spans 12 amino acids. The germline CDR1 and CDR2 sequences are SNHLY and FYNNEI. With 6 bases removed from V and 11 bases from J, the gap between germline ends came to 16 bases. The CDR3 sequence: CASSRVELSAFF. The CDR3 nucleotides read TGTGCCAGCAGCCGGGTTGAGCTCTCGGCTTTCTTT. The whole variable domain, filled in from reference TRBV2 and TRBJ1-1, reads EPEVTQTPSHQVTQMGQEVILRCVPISNHLYFYWYRQILGQKVEFLVSFYNNEISEKSEIFDDQFSVERPDGSNFTLKIRSTKLEDSAMYFCASSRVELSAFFGQGTRLTVV.

This clone was seen a handful of times. The chain combines TRBV19 with TRBJ2-2, with TRBD1 matching 9 bases. The CDR3 extends over 15 amino acids. Trimming cost V 1 base and J 7 bases; bases outside gene matches: 4. The germline gives CDR1 LNHDA, CDR2 SQIVND (reference sequence). CDR3 loop: CASSIAPGQGGELFF. Written as DNA, the CDR3 is TGTGCCAGTAGTATAGCCCCGGGACAGGGCGGGGAGCTGTTTTTT.